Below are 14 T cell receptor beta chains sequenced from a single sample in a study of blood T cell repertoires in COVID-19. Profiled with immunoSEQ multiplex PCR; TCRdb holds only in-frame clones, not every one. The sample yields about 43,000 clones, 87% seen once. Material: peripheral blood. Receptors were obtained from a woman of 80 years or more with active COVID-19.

The CDR3, as DNA: TGCGCCAGCAGCCAAGTCGGGGTCACTGAAGCTTTCTTT. It encodes CASSQVGVTEAFF. V is TRBV4-3 and J is TRBJ1-1; D unclear. CDR3 size: 13 residues. Trimming stripped 1 base from V and 4 bases from J, with 7 bases between. Germline lookup yields CDR1 LGHNA and CDR2 YSLEER.

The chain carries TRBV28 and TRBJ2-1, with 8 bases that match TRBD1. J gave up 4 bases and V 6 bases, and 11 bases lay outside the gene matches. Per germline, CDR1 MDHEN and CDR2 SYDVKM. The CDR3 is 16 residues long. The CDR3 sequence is CASSWRQGRTYNEQFF. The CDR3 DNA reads TGTGCCAGCAGCTGGAGACAGGGGCGTACGTACAATGAGCAGTTCTTC.

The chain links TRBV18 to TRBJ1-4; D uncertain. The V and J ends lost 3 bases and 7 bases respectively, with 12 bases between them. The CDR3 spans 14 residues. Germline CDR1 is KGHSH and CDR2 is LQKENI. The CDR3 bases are TGTGCCAGCTCACCGGGGAGTAGTGGTGAAAAACTGTTTTTT. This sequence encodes CASSPGSSGEKLFF.

This CDR3 reads CASSPRDHASGYTF. CDR3 nucleotide sequence: TGTGCCAGCTCACCGCGGGACCACGCGAGTGGCTACACCTTC. J is TRBJ1-2 and V is TRBV18; tentative D call: TRBD1 (5 bases). CDR3 length: 14 amino acids. Germline lookup yields CDR1 KGHSH and CDR2 LQKENI. V was shortened by 3 bases and J by 7 bases, with 15 bases between the two germline ends.

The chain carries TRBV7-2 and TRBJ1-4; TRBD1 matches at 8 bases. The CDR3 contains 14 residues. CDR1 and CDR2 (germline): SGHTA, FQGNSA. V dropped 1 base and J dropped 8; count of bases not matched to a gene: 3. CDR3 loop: CASSLVQGAEKLFF. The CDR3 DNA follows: TGTGCCAGCAGCTTAGTCCAGGGGGCAGAAAAACTGTTTTTT.

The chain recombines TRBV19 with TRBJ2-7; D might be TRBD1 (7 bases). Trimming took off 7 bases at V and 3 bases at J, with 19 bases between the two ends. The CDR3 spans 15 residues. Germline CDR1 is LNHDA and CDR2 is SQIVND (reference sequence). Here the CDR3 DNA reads TGTGCCAGTACCCAAGGAGGGGGCTCATTCTACGAGCAGTACTTC. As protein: CASTQGGGSFYEQYF.

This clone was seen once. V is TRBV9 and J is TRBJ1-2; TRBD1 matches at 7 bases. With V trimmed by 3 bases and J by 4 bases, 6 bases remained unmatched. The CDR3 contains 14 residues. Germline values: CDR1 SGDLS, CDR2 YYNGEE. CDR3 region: CASSDPRDSYGYTF. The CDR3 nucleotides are TGTGCCAGCAGCGATCCCCGGGACAGCTATGGCTACACCTTC.

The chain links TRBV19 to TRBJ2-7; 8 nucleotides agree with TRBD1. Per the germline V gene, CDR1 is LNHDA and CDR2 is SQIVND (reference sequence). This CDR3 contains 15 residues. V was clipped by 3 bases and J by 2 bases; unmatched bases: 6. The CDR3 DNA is TGTGCCAGTAGTATCTCCAGGGGGCAACCCTACGAGCAGTACTTC. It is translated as CASSISRGQPYEQYF. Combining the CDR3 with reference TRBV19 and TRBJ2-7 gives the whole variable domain DGGITQSPKYLFRKEGQNVTLSCEQNLNHDAMYWYRQDPGQGLRLIYYSQIVNDFQKGDIAEGYSVSREKKESFPLTVTSAQKNPTAFYLCASSISRGQPYEQYFGPGTRLTVT.

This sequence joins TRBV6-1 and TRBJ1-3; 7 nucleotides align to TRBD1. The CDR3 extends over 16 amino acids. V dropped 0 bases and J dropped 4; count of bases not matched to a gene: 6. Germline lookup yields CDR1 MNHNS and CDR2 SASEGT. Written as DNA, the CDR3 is TGTGCCAGCAGTGAAGCCAGGGGGAATCTAGGAAACACCATATATTTT. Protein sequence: CASSEARGNLGNTIYF.

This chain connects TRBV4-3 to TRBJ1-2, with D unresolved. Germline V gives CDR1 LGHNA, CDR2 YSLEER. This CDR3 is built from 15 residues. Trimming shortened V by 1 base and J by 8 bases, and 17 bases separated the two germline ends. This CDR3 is CASSQVSAAVRGYTF. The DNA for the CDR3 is TGCGCCAGCAGCCAAGTCAGTGCTGCCGTGCGGGGCTACACCTTC.

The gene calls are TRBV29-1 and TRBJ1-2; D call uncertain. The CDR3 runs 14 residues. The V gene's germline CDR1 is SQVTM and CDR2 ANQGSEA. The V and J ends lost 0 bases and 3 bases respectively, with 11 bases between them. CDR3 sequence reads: CSVEDLEVDYGYTF. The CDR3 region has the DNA TGCAGCGTTGAAGATCTCGAGGTCGACTATGGCTACACCTTC.

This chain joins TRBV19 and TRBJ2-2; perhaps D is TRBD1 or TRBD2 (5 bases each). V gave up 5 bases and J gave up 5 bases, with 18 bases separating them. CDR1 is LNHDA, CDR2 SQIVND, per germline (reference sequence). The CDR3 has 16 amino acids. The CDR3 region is CASSLATALITGELFF. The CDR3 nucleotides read TGTGCCAGTAGTTTAGCGACAGCCTTAATTACCGGGGAGCTGTTTTTT.

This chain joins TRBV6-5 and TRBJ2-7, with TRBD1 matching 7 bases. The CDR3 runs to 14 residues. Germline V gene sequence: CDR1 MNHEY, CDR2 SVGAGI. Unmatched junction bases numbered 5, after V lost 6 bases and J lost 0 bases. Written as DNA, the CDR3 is TGTGCCAGCAGAAGGGGGCGTAACTCCTACGAGCAGTACTTC. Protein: CASRRGRNSYEQYF.

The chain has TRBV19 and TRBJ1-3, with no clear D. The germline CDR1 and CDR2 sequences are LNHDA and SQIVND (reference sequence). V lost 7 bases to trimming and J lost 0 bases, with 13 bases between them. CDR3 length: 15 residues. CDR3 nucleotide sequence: TGTGCCAGTACAACCGAGGGCGACTCTGGAAACACCATATATTTT. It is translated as CASTTEGDSGNTIYF.